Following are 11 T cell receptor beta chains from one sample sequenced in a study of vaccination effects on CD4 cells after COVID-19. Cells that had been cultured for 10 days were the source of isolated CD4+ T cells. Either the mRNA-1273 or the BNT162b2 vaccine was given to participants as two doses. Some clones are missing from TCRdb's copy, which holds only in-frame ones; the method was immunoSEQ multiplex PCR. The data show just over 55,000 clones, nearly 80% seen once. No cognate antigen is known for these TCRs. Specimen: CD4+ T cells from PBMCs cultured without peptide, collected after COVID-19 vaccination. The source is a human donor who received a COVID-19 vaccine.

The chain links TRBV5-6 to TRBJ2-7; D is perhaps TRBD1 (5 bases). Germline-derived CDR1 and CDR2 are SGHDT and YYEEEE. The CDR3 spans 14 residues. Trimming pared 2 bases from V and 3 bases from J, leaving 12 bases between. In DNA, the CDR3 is TGTGCCAGCAGCTTCATCGACAGAAACTACGAGCAGTACTTC. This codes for CASSFIDRNYEQYF.

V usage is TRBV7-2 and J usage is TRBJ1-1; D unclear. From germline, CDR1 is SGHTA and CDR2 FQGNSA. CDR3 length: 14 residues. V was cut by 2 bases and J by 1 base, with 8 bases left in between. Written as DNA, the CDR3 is TGTGCCAGCAGCTTAATGTTGGCGAACACTGAAGCTTTCTTT. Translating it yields CASSLMLANTEAFF. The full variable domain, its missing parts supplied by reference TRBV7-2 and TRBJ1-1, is GAGVSQSPSNKVTEKGKDVELRCDPISGHTALYWYRQSLGQGLEFLIYFQGNSAPDKSGLPSDRFSAERTGGSVSTLTIQRTQQEDSAVYLCASSLMLANTEAFFGQGTRLTVV.

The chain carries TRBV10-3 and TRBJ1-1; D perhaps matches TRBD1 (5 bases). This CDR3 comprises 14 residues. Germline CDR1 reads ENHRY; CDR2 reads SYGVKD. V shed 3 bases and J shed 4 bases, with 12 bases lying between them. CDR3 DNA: TGTGCCATCAGTGAAAAGGGGCGGGGCACTGAAGCTTTCTTT. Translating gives CAISEKGRGTEAFF.

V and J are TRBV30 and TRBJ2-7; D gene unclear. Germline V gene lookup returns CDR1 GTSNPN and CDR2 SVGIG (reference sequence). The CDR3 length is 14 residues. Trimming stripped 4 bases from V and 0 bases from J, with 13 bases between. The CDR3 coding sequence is TGTGCCTGGAACCGACTCTCTGGCTCCTACGAGCAGTACTTC. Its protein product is CAWNRLSGSYEQYF.

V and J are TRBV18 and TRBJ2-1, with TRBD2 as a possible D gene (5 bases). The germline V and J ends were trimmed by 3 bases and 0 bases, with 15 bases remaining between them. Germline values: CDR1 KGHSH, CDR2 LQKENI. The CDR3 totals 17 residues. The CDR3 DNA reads TGTGCCAGCTCACCTATGCTAGCCGCCGACTCCTACAATGAGCAGTTCTTC. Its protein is CASSPMLAADSYNEQFF.

The CDR3 DNA reads TGTGCCAGCACGGGGACATACGAGCAGTACTTC. Amino acids: CASTGTYEQYF. This chain uses TRBV6-6 with TRBJ2-7; D may be TRBD1 (6 bases). This CDR3 is 11 amino acids long. Trimming left V 7 bases short and J 4 bases short, with 8 bases between. The germline CDR1 and CDR2 sequences are MNHNY and SVGAGI (reference sequence).

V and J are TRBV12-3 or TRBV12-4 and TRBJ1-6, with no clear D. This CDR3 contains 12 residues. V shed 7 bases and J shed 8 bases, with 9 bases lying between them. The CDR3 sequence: CASKRYDSPLHF. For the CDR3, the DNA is TGTGCCAGCAAAAGATACGATTCACCCCTCCACTTT.

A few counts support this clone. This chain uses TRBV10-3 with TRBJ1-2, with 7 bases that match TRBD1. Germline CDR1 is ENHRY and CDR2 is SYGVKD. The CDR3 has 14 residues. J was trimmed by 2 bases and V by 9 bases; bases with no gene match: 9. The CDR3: CAISLQQGNYGYTF. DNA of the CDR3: TGTGCCATTTCCCTCCAACAGGGGAACTATGGCTACACCTTC.

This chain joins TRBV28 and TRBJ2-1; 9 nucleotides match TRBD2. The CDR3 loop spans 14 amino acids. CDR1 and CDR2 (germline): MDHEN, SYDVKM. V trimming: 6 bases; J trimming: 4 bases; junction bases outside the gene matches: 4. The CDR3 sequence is CASRSGRTYNEQFF. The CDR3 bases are TGTGCCAGCAGAAGCGGGAGGACGTACAATGAGCAGTTCTTC. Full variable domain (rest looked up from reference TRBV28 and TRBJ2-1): DVKVTQSSRYLVKRTGEKVFLECVQDMDHENMFWYRQDPGLGLRLIYFSYDVKMKEKGDIPEGYSVSREKKERFSLILESASTNQTSMYLCASRSGRTYNEQFFGPGTRLTVL.

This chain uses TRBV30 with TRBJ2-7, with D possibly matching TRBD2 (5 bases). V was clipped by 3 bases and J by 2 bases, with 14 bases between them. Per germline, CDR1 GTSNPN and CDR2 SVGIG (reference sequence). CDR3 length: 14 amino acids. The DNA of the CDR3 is TGTGCCTGGAGGAGAAAGGGAGTTCCCTACGAGCAGTACTTC. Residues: CAWRRKGVPYEQYF.

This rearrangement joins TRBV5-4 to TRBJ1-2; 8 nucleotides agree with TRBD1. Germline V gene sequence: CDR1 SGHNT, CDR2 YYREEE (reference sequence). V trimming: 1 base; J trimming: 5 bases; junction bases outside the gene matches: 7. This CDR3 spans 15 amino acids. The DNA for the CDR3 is TGTGCCAGCAGCTTGTCGGGGACAGGAATATATGGCTACACCTTC. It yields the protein CASSLSGTGIYGYTF.